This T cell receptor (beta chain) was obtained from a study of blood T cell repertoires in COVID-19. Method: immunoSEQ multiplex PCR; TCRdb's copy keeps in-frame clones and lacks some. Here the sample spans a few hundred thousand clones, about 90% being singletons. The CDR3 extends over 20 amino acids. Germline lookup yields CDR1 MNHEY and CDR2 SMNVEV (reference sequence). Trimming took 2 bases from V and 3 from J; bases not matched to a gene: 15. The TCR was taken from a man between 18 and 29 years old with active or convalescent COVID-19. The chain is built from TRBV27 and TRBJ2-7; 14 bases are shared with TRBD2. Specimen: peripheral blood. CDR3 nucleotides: TGTGCCAGCAGTTTAACCCAAACCGGGACTAGCGGGAGTATCATCTACGAGCAGTACTTC. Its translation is CASSLTQTGTSGSIIYEQYF.